Sequencing of this TCR beta chain was carried out in a study of CD8 T cells in Susac syndrome (dated by TCRdb to between 2019 and 2020). Regarding the study in general: The study used repertoire sequencing to test whether antigen drove CD8+ T cell activation and differentiation in Susac syndrome.

What the work shows at the level of the full study, not this receptor alone: The number of individuals in the TCR sequencing and HLA analysis was acknowledged as relatively small.

Peripheral blood CD8+ and CD4+ T cells from healthy donors, Susac syndrome patients and multiple sclerosis patients were profiled using high-throughput TCR beta sequencing. The healthy donors served as controls matched for age and sex. CD8+ TEMRA cells were enriched by FACS, while bulk CD8+ and CD4+ T cells were purified by magnetic negative isolation. Blood was drawn into EDTA tubes, processed within 24 hours, and PBMCs were isolated by density gradient centrifugation. PBMCs intended for TCR sequencing were cryopreserved in liquid nitrogen and were subsequently thawed in a 37 degrees C water bath. A purity of at least 90% was achieved for sorted or isolated CD4+, CD8+ and CD8+ TEMRA cells. Concerning this clonotype itself: It lacks a known antigen. Base qualities are missing; no much larger clone stands one base away.

RNA was extracted with the RNeasy kit and roughly 0.45 to 1 ug was reverse transcribed using random hexamers. The immunoSEQ multiplex PCR assay, covering 54 Vbeta and 13 Jbeta segments, was used to amplify TCR beta CDR3 regions. PCR amplification bias was corrected using a synthetic template baseline for primer optimization and computational correction. The paper's data handling went like this. Reads were annotated to V, D and J genes according to IMGT and were analyzed with immunoSEQ Analyzer, with only productive sequences retained. Clonality was calculated as one minus the Shannon entropy normalized by log2 of the number of productive unique sequences. Public and private clones were assessed among the 100 most prevalent clones of each patient and control. A clone was defined as Susac-specific if it was absent from the healthy and MS cohorts, from 1052 published viral clones and from other ImmuneACCESS disease sequences. TCRdb reprocessed the public reads (quality trimming at Q25 with fastp, clone calling with MiXCR) and kept in-frame beta chains. Each CDR3 protein gets just one entry, which takes the most common genes and DNA from the rows behind it. TCRdb's processing, not the authors', yielded these V and J calls. The sample yields approximately 170,000 distinct CDR3 sequences; just under 95% were counted once. The ten largest clones capture around 0.13% of the sample.

Trimming costs V 1 base and J 10 bases, and their ends lie 11 bases apart. Per the germline V gene, SGHTA is the CDR1 and FQGNSA is the CDR2. From the cysteine through the phenylalanine, the CDR3 covers 13 amino acids. CDR3 DNA is the only sequence kept; it has 39 bases, read in frame from the first base. The receptor comes from a human donor in good health. This chain joins TRBV7-2 to TRBJ2-1; the D gene is unclear. Sequencing used CD4+ T cells from PBMCs. The CDR3 reads CASSLGWQDEQFF. The nucleotide sequence reads as follows: TGTGCCAGCAGCTTAGGTTGGCAGGACGAGCAGTTCTTC.